The sequence of this TCR beta chain was determined in a study of cytomegalovirus exposure and HLA in healthy donors. Whole-study findings and limits: The authors later found TCR association rates varying by HLA locus, with DRB1 most and HLA-C fewest.

Use of 60 Vbeta and 13 Jbeta primers characterized the PCR. The method was immunoSEQ multiplex PCR; TCRdb's version includes in-frame clones alone and lacks a portion of them. The top ten hold 3% to 4% of the sample, which has about 150,000 clones, about 83% seen once. This clone was detected only a few times. Its antigen is as yet unknown. The CDR3 is 14 amino acids. The germline V gene encodes CDR1 MDHEN and CDR2 SYDVKM. J was trimmed by 5 bases and V by 2 bases; bases with no gene match: 6. The chain joins TRBV28 to TRBJ2-7, with TRBD2 matching 7 bases. The sequence was collected from a woman aged 40 to 50 in good health and CMV-seronegative. Input material: PBMCs. CDR3 sequence (DNA): TGTGCCAGCAGTTTAGCGGGAGCAATCGACGAGCAGTACTTC. As protein: CASSLAGAIDEQYF.